This T cell receptor (beta chain) emerged from a study of beta chain features in type 1 diabetes. Expressed TCRB transcripts were sequenced because the entire RNA isolate underwent reverse transcription. Measured with immunoSEQ multiplex PCR; TCRdb has only the in-frame clones, and not every one. The sample yields approximately 270,000 clones, roughly an eighth seen once. A sort by CD45RO/CCR7/CD25/CD127/CD95/CD27 yielded CD4+ naive, central memory, regulatory and stem cell-like memory cells. Overall study results and limits: Patients with Type 1 diabetes showed moderately but significantly shorter TCRB CDR3s in all four CD4+ subsets. cDNA-based reads could over-represent cells with high TCR expression. Here, the possible influence of HLA type (on TCRB rearrangement) remained unresolved.

Germline CDR1 MNHNS, CDR2 SASEGT. V shed 11 bases, J shed 5 bases, and the junction held 9 bases outside the gene matches. The CDR3 consists of 14 residues. This clone has a handful of counts. Its antigen remains unknown. The gene calls are TRBV6-1 and TRBJ1-5; 10 bases fit TRBD1. The sample taken for sequencing was naive CD4+ T cells from blood. The source is a man aged 25-40 years with type 1 diabetes. This CDR3 is CALTRDRGDQPQHF. The CDR3 coding sequence is TGTGCCCTCACCCGGGACAGGGGAGATCAGCCCCAGCATTTT.